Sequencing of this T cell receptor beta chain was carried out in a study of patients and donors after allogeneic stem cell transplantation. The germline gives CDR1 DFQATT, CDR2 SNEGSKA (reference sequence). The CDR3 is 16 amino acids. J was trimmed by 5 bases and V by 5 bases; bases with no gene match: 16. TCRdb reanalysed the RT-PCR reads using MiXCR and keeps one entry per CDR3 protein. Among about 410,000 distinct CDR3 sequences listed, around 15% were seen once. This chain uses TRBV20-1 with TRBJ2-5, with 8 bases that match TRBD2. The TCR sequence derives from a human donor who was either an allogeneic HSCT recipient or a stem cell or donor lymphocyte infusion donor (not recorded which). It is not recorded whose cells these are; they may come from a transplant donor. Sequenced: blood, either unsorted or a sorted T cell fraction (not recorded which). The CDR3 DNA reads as TGCAGTGCTCGCCACCCGACTAGCGCCGGCCGGGAGACCCAGTACTTC. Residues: CSARHPTSAGRETQYF.